One and the same sample provided the 26 T cell receptor beta chains below, sequenced in a study of shared clonotypes between healthy human individuals. Data came from immunoSEQ multiplex PCR; TCRdb stores just in-frame clones and leaves some out. Of roughly 1 million clones in the sample, around 75% were seen once. Material for sequencing was memory CD4+ T cells sorted from blood. Subset meaning: CD45RA-negative fraction. These receptors were collected from a man between 18 and 29 years old in good health.

The chain recombines TRBV11-3 with TRBJ2-5; TRBD2 matches at 7 bases. V shed 8 bases, J shed 2 bases, and the junction held 5 bases outside the gene matches. Germline CDR1 is SGHNT and CDR2 is YENEEA. This CDR3 contains 13 residues. CDR3 residues: CASGGTNQETQYF. Here the CDR3 DNA reads TGTGCCAGCGGGGGGACTAATCAAGAGACCCAGTACTTC.

CDR3 in amino acids: CASSWSTDTQYF. In nucleotides, the CDR3 is TGCGCCAGTAGTTGGAGCACAGATACGCAGTATTTT. V and J are TRBV5-1 and TRBJ2-3; D is unclear. V dropped 8 bases and J dropped 0 bases, with 7 bases sitting between them. This CDR3 comprises 12 residues. Germline V gives CDR1 SGHRS, CDR2 YFSETQ. Combining the CDR3 with reference TRBV5-1 and TRBJ2-3 gives the whole variable domain KAGVTQTPRYLIKTRGQQVTLSCSPISGHRSVSWYQQTPGQGLQFLFEYFSETQRNKGNFPGRFSGRQFSNSRSEMNVSTLELGDSALYLCASSWSTDTQYFGPGTRLTVL.

The chain combines TRBV19 with TRBJ1-2; the D is unclear. V gave up 2 bases and J gave up 5 bases, with 6 bases separating them. CDR1 is LNHDA and CDR2 is SQIVND in the germline V gene (reference sequence). This CDR3 is 12 amino acids long. The CDR3 DNA sequence: TGTGCCAGTAGTATACAGAAGTATGGCTACACCTTC. Its translation: CASSIQKYGYTF.

V usage is TRBV13 and J usage is TRBJ2-7, with D possibly being TRBD1 (6 bases). V was pared by 5 bases and J by 4 bases, with 15 bases between. Per the germline V gene, CDR1 is PRHDT and CDR2 is FYEKMQ (reference sequence). This CDR3 region has 14 residues. The CDR3 spells CASSPPGQQYEQYF. The DNA of the CDR3 is TGTGCCAGCAGCCCACCGGGACAACAATACGAGCAGTACTTC.

The V and J genes are TRBV5-8 and TRBJ2-1, with TRBD1 matching over 7 bases. The CDR3 is 16 residues long. With V trimmed by 4 bases and J by 7 bases, 14 bases remained unmatched. The V gene's germline CDR1 is SGHTS and CDR2 YDEGEE. The CDR3 loop is CASSKPTGKLGNEQFF. The CDR3 coding sequence is TGTGCCAGCAGCAAACCGACAGGGAAATTGGGGAATGAGCAGTTCTTC.

A single count supports this clone. This chain connects TRBV29-1 to TRBJ2-5; 16 nucleotides match TRBD2. The J segment lost 4 bases and the V segment lost 3 bases, leaving 5 bases of the junction unmatched. This CDR3 has 16 amino acids. Per the germline V gene, CDR1 is SQVTM and CDR2 is ANQGSEA. CDR3 in amino acids: CSVDVGLAGGGETQYF. CDR3 DNA: TGCAGCGTTGATGTGGGACTAGCGGGAGGGGGAGAGACCCAGTACTTC.

The chain joins TRBV6-1 to TRBJ1-1; the D is unclear. The V gene's germline CDR1 is MNHNS and CDR2 SASEGT. The length of the CDR3 is 15 residues. The V gene lost 5 bases and the J gene lost 0 bases, with 13 bases spanning the gap. The CDR3 region is CASSTRVPLNTEAFF. DNA for the CDR3: TGTGCCAGCAGTACCCGGGTCCCCTTGAACACTGAAGCTTTCTTT.

The chain employs TRBV4-3 and TRBJ2-5; 10 bases line up with TRBD2. V was pared by 1 base and J by 4 bases, with 6 bases of the junction left unmatched. Germline assignment: CDR1 LGHNA and CDR2 YSLEER. The CDR3 is 16 amino acids. For the CDR3, the DNA is TGCGCCAGCAGCCAAGGGGCTAGCGGGAGTGGAGAGACCCAGTACTTC. Amino acid sequence: CASSQGASGSGETQYF.

Comment on this clone: The same CDR3 arises from other DNA sequences in this sample as well. The V and J genes are TRBV2 and TRBJ2-2; D perhaps matches TRBD1 (6 bases). The CDR3 has 13 amino acids. Trimming shortened V by 4 bases and J by 5 bases, and 8 bases separated the two germline ends. Looked up from germline, CDR1 is SNHLY and CDR2 is FYNNEI. The CDR3 DNA follows: TGTGCCAGCAGTGTCCAGGGGACCGGGGAGCTGTTTTTT. This encodes CASSVQGTGELFF.

This chain connects TRBV12-5 to TRBJ2-6; D might be TRBD2 (5 bases). In germline, CDR1 is LGHNT, CDR2 FRNRAP. The CDR3 spans 18 residues. V dropped 2 bases and J dropped 0 bases, with 14 bases sitting between them. The CDR3: CASGLYVGVSSGANVLTF. The CDR3 bases are TGTGCTAGTGGTTTGTATGTGGGAGTTAGCTCTGGGGCCAACGTCCTGACTTTC.

The V gene is TRBV6-6, the J gene TRBJ2-1; 7 bases line up with TRBD2. J was trimmed by 3 bases and V by 6 bases; bases with no gene match: 8. This CDR3 is built from 15 residues. Germline CDR1 is MNHNY and CDR2 is SVGAGI (reference sequence). The CDR3 reads CASSSGTNYYNEQFF. The CDR3 region has the DNA TGTGCCAGCAGCTCCGGGACTAACTACTACAATGAGCAGTTCTTC.

This clone was picked up a small number of times. The genes are TRBV6-4 and TRBJ2-2; D gene ambiguous. Trimming took off 7 bases at V and 0 bases at J, with 6 bases between the two ends. This CDR3 contains 13 residues. The germline V gene encodes CDR1 MRHNA and CDR2 SNTAGT. CDR3 nucleotide sequence: TGTGCCAGCAAACGGCCGAACACCGGGGAGCTGTTTTTT. Amino acids: CASKRPNTGELFF.

The CDR3 loop reads CASKQDGGQVTSYNEQFF. The CDR3 DNA follows: TGTGCCAGTAAGCAAGACGGGGGACAGGTGACGTCCTACAATGAGCAGTTCTTC. The chain couples TRBV19 to TRBJ2-1, with 8 bases lining up with TRBD1. With 7 bases clipped from V and 1 base from J, the junction kept 15 bases outside the gene matches. Germline V lookup: CDR1 LNHDA, CDR2 SQIVND (reference sequence). This CDR3 comprises 18 residues.

Regarding this clone: Other nucleotide sequences from this sample produce the same CDR3. The chain uses TRBV6-5 and TRBJ2-7; D remains unclear. The V end was cut by 6 bases, the J end by 3 bases, with 6 bases between. Germline values: CDR1 MNHEY, CDR2 SVGAGI. The CDR3 is made up of 11 amino acids. CDR3 in DNA: TGTGCCAGCAGGGGTGACTACGAGCAGTACTTC. It codes for CASRGDYEQYF.

This clone has a handful of counts. The V gene is TRBV28, the J gene TRBJ1-1; D not resolved. The germline V gene encodes CDR1 MDHEN and CDR2 SYDVKM. V was shortened by 3 bases and J by 10 bases, with 12 bases between the two germline ends. The CDR3 consists of 12 residues. For the CDR3, the DNA is TGTGCCAGCAGTTTGAATGGACGGAGAGCTTTCTTT. It is translated as CASSLNGRRAFF.

The chain links TRBV5-1 to TRBJ2-1; a weak D match, TRBD1 (6 bases). The CDR3 is 15 amino acids. CDR1 is SGHRS, CDR2 YFSETQ, per germline. Deletions cut 0 bases from V and 7 bases from J, with 14 bases between. CDR3 in amino acids: CASSLGWGLANEQFF. The CDR3, as DNA: TGCGCCAGCAGCTTGGGCTGGGGGCTGGCGAATGAGCAGTTCTTC.

The V call is TRBV5-1, the J call TRBJ2-2, with D maybe TRBD1 (5 bases). The germline V gene encodes CDR1 SGHRS and CDR2 YFSETQ. This CDR3 region has 16 residues. Between the trimmed V and J ends, which lost 4 bases and 7 bases, there was a span of 20 bases. The CDR3 DNA reads TGCGCCAGCAGCGGATCCCTAGGGGTCGGTAGCGGGGAGCTGTTTTTT. Its translation: CASSGSLGVGSGELFF.

The rearrangement links TRBV18 to TRBJ2-2, with 11 bases matching TRBD2. J lost 2 bases, V lost 3 bases, and 8 bases had no gene match. The V gene's germline CDR1 is KGHSH and CDR2 LQKENI. CDR3 size: 18 residues. DNA for the CDR3: TGTGCCAGCTCACCTGTTATGACTAGCGGGGCTAACACCGGGGAGCTGTTTTTT. Translating gives CASSPVMTSGANTGELFF. The whole variable domain, remainder taken from reference TRBV18 and TRBJ2-2, is NAGVMQNPRHLVRRRGQEARLRCSPMKGHSHVYWYRQLPEEGLKFMVYLQKENIIDESGMPKERFSAEFPKEGPSILRIQQVVRGDSAAYFCASSPVMTSGANTGELFFGEGSRLTVL.

The chain employs TRBV7-9 and TRBJ1-2; the D gene is possibly TRBD1 (5 bases). Germline-derived CDR1 and CDR2 are SEHNR and FQNEAQ (reference sequence). The CDR3 has 15 amino acids. V gave up 0 bases and J gave up 1 base, with 9 bases separating them. As DNA, the CDR3 is TGTGCCAGCAGCTTAGCGACAGCCCTTAACTATGGCTACACCTTC. It specifies CASSLATALNYGYTF.

CDR3 nucleotide sequence: TGTGCCACGGGACAGGGTAGTTTGGGAAATGAAAAACTGTTTTTT. Its protein is CATGQGSLGNEKLFF. The rearrangement uses TRBV10-3 and TRBJ1-4, with TRBD1 matching 9 bases. The junction had 11 bases not matched to a gene; V was cut back by 10 bases and J by 5 bases. This CDR3 is built from 15 residues. Germline values: CDR1 ENHRY, CDR2 SYGVKD.

This clone was counted many times. This chain uses TRBV11-2 with TRBJ2-5; D not certain. Trimming took 5 bases from V and 1 from J, leaving 8 bases between them. This CDR3 contains 13 residues. In germline, CDR1 is SGHAT, CDR2 FQNNGV. This CDR3 is CASSPRLQETQYF. CDR3 nucleotides: TGTGCCAGCAGCCCCCGGCTCCAAGAGACCCAGTACTTC.

The rearrangement links TRBV5-8 to TRBJ1-4; D is perhaps TRBD1 (5 bases). Deletions cut 2 bases from V and 8 bases from J, with 16 bases between. This CDR3 spans 15 amino acids. Germline V lookup: CDR1 SGHTS, CDR2 YDEGEE. CDR3 loop: CASSFALAGGEKLFF. CDR3 in DNA: TGTGCCAGCAGCTTTGCTTTGGCGGGGGGAGAAAAACTGTTTTTT.

A single count supports this clone. The chain recombines TRBV6-5 with TRBJ2-2; 10 bases align to TRBD1. CDR3 length: 16 residues. Trimming cost V 2 bases and J 0 bases; bases outside gene matches: 0. Germline CDR1 MNHEY, CDR2 SVGAGI. CDR3: CASSYGQGANTGELFF. As DNA, the CDR3 is TGTGCCAGCAGTTACGGACAGGGGGCGAACACCGGGGAGCTGTTTTTT.

A remark on this clone: This sequence may be a read error, since a much larger clone differs from it by one base. Other DNA sequences in this specimen translate into the identical CDR3. V usage is TRBV7-2 and J usage is TRBJ1-2, with TRBD1 as a possible D gene (6 bases). The CDR3 loop spans 12 amino acids. Between the trimmed V and J ends, which lost 5 bases and 2 bases, there was a span of 6 bases. Germline V gives CDR1 SGHTA, CDR2 FQGNSA. The CDR3 DNA sequence: TGTGCCAGCAGCGGACAGAACTATGGCTACACCTTC. Its translation is CASSGQNYGYTF.

Regarding this clone: Other nucleotide sequences from this sample produce the same CDR3. This chain connects TRBV18 to TRBJ1-1; D gene unclear. Per germline, CDR1 KGHSH and CDR2 LQKENI. CDR3 length: 14 amino acids. Between the trimmed V and J ends, which lost 0 bases and 2 bases, there was a span of 7 bases. The CDR3 DNA sequence: TGTGCCAGCTCACCACCGGAGGGAAACACTGAAGCTTTCTTT. This encodes CASSPPEGNTEAFF.

This sequence joins TRBV5-1 and TRBJ2-1, with a possible D match to TRBD1 (6 bases). CDR1 SGHRS and CDR2 YFSETQ come from the germline V gene. The CDR3 runs 14 residues. The V gene lost 7 bases and the J gene lost 1 base, with 12 bases spanning the gap. The CDR3 bases are TGCGCCAGCCATCGACAGGCTTCCTACAATGAGCAGTTCTTC. Residues: CASHRQASYNEQFF.